Presented here are 28 T cell receptor beta chains from one specimen sequenced in a study of shared clonotypes between healthy human individuals. Cells designated naive CD8 were CD45RO-negative and were positively selected for CCR7, with terminally differentiated effector memory CD45RA+ cells excluded. Profiled with immunoSEQ multiplex PCR; TCRdb holds only in-frame clones, not every one. In the table there are approximately 840,000 clones, roughly 96% of which are singletons. Sequencing was performed on naive CD8+ T cells sorted from blood. These receptors came from a young man in good health.

About this clone itself: In the same sample, other DNA sequences code for this CDR3. This chain links TRBV27 with TRBJ2-7; D is ambiguous. The V end was cut by 2 bases, the J end by 7 bases, with 3 bases between. The CDR3 is 10 amino acids. Germline CDR1 MNHEY, CDR2 SMNVEV (reference sequence). CDR3 DNA sequence: TGTGCCAGCAGTTTAGGAGAGCAGTACTTC. Translating it yields CASSLGEQYF.

The chain recombines TRBV6-5 with TRBJ2-3; TRBD1 agrees at 8 bases. This CDR3 has 15 residues. Germline V lookup: CDR1 MNHEY, CDR2 SVGAGI. V gave up 5 bases and J gave up 2 bases; unmatched junction bases: 6. The CDR3 spells CASSLGDRNTDTQYF. The CDR3 DNA sequence: TGTGCCAGCAGTCTAGGGGACAGGAACACAGATACGCAGTATTTT.

This chain uses TRBV29-1 with TRBJ2-5, with TRBD2 matching 12 bases. The CDR3 covers 13 residues. CDR1 and CDR2 (germline): SQVTM, ANQGSEA. J gave up 4 bases and V 7 bases, and 4 bases lay outside the gene matches. The CDR3 nucleotides are TGCAGCGGACTAGCGGGAGTCCGAGAGACCCAGTACTTC. Encoded protein: CSGLAGVRETQYF.

V and J are TRBV27 and TRBJ1-5, with D possibly TRBD1 on 6 matching bases. V was trimmed by 5 bases and J by 3 bases, leaving 14 bases between them. This CDR3 comprises 15 residues. Germline lookup yields CDR1 MNHEY and CDR2 SMNVEV (reference sequence). CDR3 coding DNA: TGTGCCAGCAGTGGGGGCCCACTGTTCAATCAGCCCCAGCATTTT. Protein sequence: CASSGGPLFNQPQHF.

The gene calls are TRBV10-3 and TRBJ2-1; D gene unclear. Trimming removed 2 bases from V and 8 bases from J, with 7 bases in between. Looked up from germline, CDR1 is ENHRY and CDR2 is SYGVKD. This CDR3 spans 12 amino acids. The CDR3 spells CAISEMDHEQFF. CDR3 nucleotides: TGTGCCATCAGTGAGATGGACCATGAGCAGTTCTTC.

This CDR3 is CASRRSGTESYEQYF. The CDR3 nucleotides are TGTGCCAGCAGGAGAAGCGGGACAGAGTCCTACGAGCAGTACTTC. The chain has TRBV2 and TRBJ2-7; TRBD1 or TRBD2 may be the D gene (7 bases each). The CDR3 runs 15 residues. Germline CDR1 and CDR2: SNHLY and FYNNEI. The V and J ends lost 6 bases and 1 base respectively, with 16 bases between them.

CDR3 nucleotide sequence: TGTGCCAGCAGCGTCGGAACTCTAGCGGAACACAATGAGCAGTTCTTC. Its translation: CASSVGTLAEHNEQFF. This chain uses TRBV9 with TRBJ2-1; 7 bases map to TRBD2. The CDR3 loop spans 16 amino acids. The germline V gene has CDR1 SGDLS and CDR2 YYNGEE. V was clipped by 2 bases and J by 5 bases; unmatched bases: 10.

V usage is TRBV9 and J usage is TRBJ1-2; 9 nucleotides agree with TRBD1. This CDR3 region has 15 residues. CDR1 is SGDLS, CDR2 YYNGEE, per germline. Losses at the gene ends were 4 bases for V and 4 bases for J; bases not matched to a gene: 8. The CDR3 region is CASSPSGQGAYGYTF. The CDR3 DNA is TGTGCCAGCAGCCCCTCGGGACAGGGCGCCTATGGCTACACCTTC.

The rearrangement uses TRBV6-6 and TRBJ2-2, with TRBD1 matching 8 bases. CDR1 and CDR2 (germline): MNHNY, SVGAGI (reference sequence). J gave up 4 bases and V 5 bases, and 6 bases lay outside the gene matches. This CDR3 has 15 amino acids. CDR3 bases: TGTGCCAGCAGTACCAGGGGGCGAGGCACCGGGGAGCTGTTTTTT. It yields the protein CASSTRGRGTGELFF.

The chain is built from TRBV28 and TRBJ2-5; no reliable D call. V lost 10 bases and J 2 bases, leaving 20 bases between the germline ends. CDR3 size: 15 residues. The germline CDR1 and CDR2 sequences are MDHEN and SYDVKM. The CDR3 coding sequence is TGTGCCACCGTAGGCGTGGGCCAGAGGCAAGAGACCCAGTACTTC. It encodes CATVGVGQRQETQYF.

This chain connects TRBV7-9 to TRBJ2-5, with a tentative D call TRBD2 (5 bases). The V end was cut by 5 bases, the J end by 2 bases, with 9 bases between. The CDR3 loop spans 13 amino acids. Germline V lookup: CDR1 SEHNR, CDR2 FQNEAQ (reference sequence). This CDR3 reads CASSPTGQETQYF. DNA of the CDR3: TGTGCCAGCAGCCCAACGGGGCAAGAGACCCAGTACTTC.

This sequence joins TRBV6-1 and TRBJ2-7; tentative D call: TRBD2 (5 bases). The V and J ends lost 1 base and 0 bases respectively, with 13 bases between them. The CDR3 is made up of 16 amino acids. Per the germline V gene, CDR1 is MNHNS and CDR2 is SASEGT. For the CDR3, the DNA is TGTGCCAGCAGTGAAGGGGGAGTTTGGCACTCCTACGAGCAGTACTTC. Translated, it gives CASSEGGVWHSYEQYF.

The chain joins TRBV2 to TRBJ1-4, with D unclear. The CDR3 runs to 14 residues. Germline CDR1 SNHLY, CDR2 FYNNEI. Trimming removed 3 bases from V and 4 bases from J, with 9 bases in between. In DNA, the CDR3 is TGTGCCAGCAGTGATGACGAGGGTAATGAAAAACTGTTTTTT. As protein: CASSDDEGNEKLFF.

The V call is TRBV19, the J call TRBJ2-7, with D unclear. CDR1 is LNHDA, CDR2 SQIVND, per germline (reference sequence). V was pared by 5 bases and J by 4 bases, with 12 bases between. This CDR3 is built from 13 residues. CDR3 residues: CASSPRAGYEQYF. For the CDR3, the DNA is TGTGCCAGTAGTCCCCGAGCTGGGTACGAGCAGTACTTC.

On this clone: At the DNA level, this CDR3 is encoded by other sequences in the same sample as well. The V gene is TRBV27, the J gene TRBJ2-1; possibly TRBD1 for D (5 bases). The CDR3 sequence is 12 residues long. V lost 2 bases, J lost 8 bases, and 7 bases lay in between. Germline CDR1 is MNHEY and CDR2 is SMNVEV (reference sequence). The CDR3 sequence is CASSLLGDEQFF. The CDR3 coding sequence is TGTGCCAGCAGTTTACTAGGGGATGAGCAGTTCTTC.

The V and J genes are TRBV27 and TRBJ1-5, with D maybe TRBD1 (5 bases). The V and J ends lost 3 bases and 6 bases respectively, with 9 bases between them. The CDR3 spans 13 residues. Germline CDR1 reads MNHEY; CDR2 reads SMNVEV (reference sequence). The CDR3 DNA reads as TGTGCCAGCAGTTTGGGGGGGGTTCAGCCCCAGCATTTT. As protein: CASSLGGVQPQHF.

The CDR3 region has the DNA TGTGCCAGCAGTTCACCGGGACGACAGACCTACGAGCAGTACTTC. Encoded protein: CASSSPGRQTYEQYF. The chain carries TRBV6-5 and TRBJ2-7, with D possibly being TRBD1 or TRBD2 (5 bases each). The CDR3 has 15 amino acids. In germline, CDR1 is MNHEY, CDR2 SVGAGI. V was shortened by 4 bases and J by 2 bases, with 15 bases between the two germline ends.

This clone has a handful of counts. CDR3 loop: CASSQDNSNTEAFF. The CDR3 DNA reads TGTGCCAGCAGCCAAGACAACTCGAACACTGAAGCTTTCTTT. The chain combines TRBV2 with TRBJ1-1; D is unresolved. V gave up 6 bases and J gave up 1 base, with 12 bases separating them. CDR1 SNHLY and CDR2 FYNNEI come from the germline V gene. This CDR3 contains 14 residues.

The V call is TRBV5-6, the J call TRBJ2-5, with a possible D match to TRBD2 (6 bases). The length of the CDR3 is 17 residues. Looked up from germline, CDR1 is SGHDT and CDR2 is YYEEEE. V shed 0 bases and J shed 2 bases, with 17 bases lying between them. DNA of the CDR3: TGTGCCAGCAGCTTGGCTGGTAGCGGAATCGAGCAAGAGACCCAGTACTTC. It specifies CASSLAGSGIEQETQYF.

This clone came up once. V gene TRBV4-3 combines with J gene TRBJ2-1; D unclear. CDR1 and CDR2 (germline): LGHNA, YSLEER. With 0 bases removed from V and 7 bases from J, the gap between germline ends came to 13 bases. This CDR3 comprises 15 residues. CDR3 sequence (DNA): TGCGCCAGCAGCCAAGATTTAGGGAACTTAAATGAGCAGTTCTTC. Translation: CASSQDLGNLNEQFF.

The chain has TRBV5-1 and TRBJ2-7, with a weak D call TRBD1 (6 bases). Germline loops: CDR1 SGHRS, CDR2 YFSETQ. The ends were cut back, 2 bases at V and 1 base at J, with 7 bases in the middle. This CDR3 spans 13 amino acids. Here the CDR3 DNA reads TGCGCCAGCAGCTTCGGGACATCCTACGAGCAGTACTTC. Translation gives CASSFGTSYEQYF.

The chain combines TRBV19 with TRBJ2-3; TRBD2 aligns across 11 bases. The V gene's germline CDR1 is LNHDA and CDR2 SQIVND (reference sequence). J gave up 5 bases and V 3 bases, and 4 bases lay outside the gene matches. The CDR3 covers 15 residues. The CDR3, as DNA: TGTGCCAGTAGTATTGGACTAGCGGGCCTAGATACGCAGTATTTT. It is translated as CASSIGLAGLDTQYF.

This chain joins TRBV11-2 and TRBJ1-1; D is possibly TRBD1 (6 bases). CDR1 SGHAT and CDR2 FQNNGV come from the germline V gene. Trimming took 0 bases from V and 7 from J, leaving 15 bases between them. This CDR3 contains 15 residues. Written as DNA, the CDR3 is TGTGCCAGCAGCTTAGATTTCTTGGCAGGGGTTGAAGCTTTCTTT. Residues: CASSLDFLAGVEAFF.

This clone was seen only once. The V gene is TRBV18, the J gene TRBJ1-5; 9 nucleotides align to TRBD1. The germline CDR1 and CDR2 sequences are KGHSH and LQKENI. The CDR3 is 16 amino acids. After removal of 3 bases from V and 1 base from J, the junction contained 4 bases not matched to a gene. Here the CDR3 DNA reads TGTGCCAGCTCACCCCGGGACAGGGAAAGCAATCAGCCCCAGCATTTT. Protein product: CASSPRDRESNQPQHF.

V gene TRBV27 combines with J gene TRBJ2-3; either TRBD1 or TRBD2 may fit D (5 bases each). The CDR3 runs 15 residues. Deletions cut 5 bases from V and 1 base from J, with 13 bases between. Germline V gene lookup returns CDR1 MNHEY and CDR2 SMNVEV (reference sequence). CDR3 in DNA: TGTGCCAGCAGTCTACCTGGGGGACGCACAGATACGCAGTATTTT. The encoded protein is CASSLPGGRTDTQYF.

The chain links TRBV11-3 to TRBJ2-1; D might be TRBD2 (6 bases). Per germline, CDR1 SGHNT and CDR2 YENEEA. The CDR3 is 13 residues long. V lost 3 bases, J lost 10 bases, and 13 bases lay in between. The CDR3: CASSFIVGSEQFF. In nucleotides, the CDR3 is TGTGCCAGCAGCTTTATAGTCGGGAGCGAGCAGTTCTTC.

About this clone: The identical CDR3 is also encoded by other nucleotide sequences in the sample. The rearrangement links TRBV7-6 to TRBJ2-7, with D uncertain. Germline V gene sequence: CDR1 SGHVS, CDR2 FNYEAQ. The ends were cut back, 1 base at V and 1 base at J, with 8 bases in the middle. The CDR3 runs to 14 residues. CDR3 region: CASSLGGGSYEQYF. In nucleotides, the CDR3 is TGTGCCAGCAGCTTAGGGGGTGGGTCCTACGAGCAGTACTTC.

As concerns this clone: The sample has other DNA sequences that encode this CDR3 too. Written as DNA, the CDR3 is TGTGCCAGCAGCCTATACGGCGATGAGCAGTTCTTC. Its translation: CASSLYGDEQFF. This rearrangement joins TRBV11-3 to TRBJ2-1, with unresolved D. The ends were cut back, 5 bases at V and 8 bases at J, with 10 bases in the middle. The CDR3 extends over 12 amino acids. The V gene's germline CDR1 is SGHNT and CDR2 YENEEA.